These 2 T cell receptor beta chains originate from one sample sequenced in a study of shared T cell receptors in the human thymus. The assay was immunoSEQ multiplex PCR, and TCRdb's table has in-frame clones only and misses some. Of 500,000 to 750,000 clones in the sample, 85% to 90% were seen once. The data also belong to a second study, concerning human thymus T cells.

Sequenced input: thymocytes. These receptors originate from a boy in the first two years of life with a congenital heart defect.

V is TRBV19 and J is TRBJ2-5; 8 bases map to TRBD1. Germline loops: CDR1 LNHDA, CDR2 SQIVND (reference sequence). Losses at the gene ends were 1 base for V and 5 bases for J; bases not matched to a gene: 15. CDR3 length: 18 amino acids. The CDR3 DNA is TGTGCCAGTAGTATAGCCGGGATCCTCGACAGGGGAGGCGAGACCCAGTACTTC. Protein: CASSIAGILDRGGETQYF.

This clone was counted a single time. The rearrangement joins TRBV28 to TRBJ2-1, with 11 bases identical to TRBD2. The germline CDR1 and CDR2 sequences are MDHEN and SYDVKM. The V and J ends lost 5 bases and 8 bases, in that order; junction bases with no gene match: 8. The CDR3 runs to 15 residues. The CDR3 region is CASSPGTSGRDEQFF. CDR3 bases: TGTGCCAGCAGTCCAGGGACTAGCGGAAGGGATGAGCAGTTCTTC.